Following are 22 T cell receptor beta chains from one sample sequenced in a study of T cell repertoires in cytomegalovirus infection. Their antigens are not known. TCRdb re-analysed the reads in MiXCR, keeping a single row per CDR3 protein. Here the sample spans some 800,000 distinct CDR3 sequences, around 29% being singletons. The sample here was cultured CD8+ T cells from PBMCs, taken from culture after CMV antigen stimulation. These receptor sequences come from a human donor in good health (CMV status not recorded). Some clones in this sample may be carry-over from other donors' samples.

This clonotype was recorded once. The chain couples TRBV4-1 to TRBJ2-4; 12 bases match TRBD1. The CDR3 is 18 amino acids. Looked up from germline, CDR1 is MGHRA and CDR2 is YSYEKL. Trimming took 0 bases from V and 7 from J; bases not matched to a gene: 10. As DNA, the CDR3 is TGCGCCAGCAGCCAAGATCCTGGGACAGGGGGCTTCTATAACATTCAGTACTTC. This gives the protein CASSQDPGTGGFYNIQYF.

The chain recombines TRBV7-2 with TRBJ2-7; D ambiguous. The CDR3 is 13 residues long. Trimming pared 1 base from V and 3 bases from J, leaving 7 bases between. Germline loops: CDR1 SGHTA, CDR2 FQGNSA. The CDR3 spells CASSLGRNYEQYV. The CDR3 nucleotides read TGTGCCAGCAGCTTAGGGCGAAACTACGAGCAGTACGTC.

This clonotype was seen a few times. The J gene is TRBJ2-2, the V gene TRBV19; D is ambiguous. Germline assignment: CDR1 LNHDA and CDR2 SQIVND (reference sequence). The CDR3 has 14 amino acids. Trimming took off 1 base at V and 0 bases at J, with 3 bases between the two ends. In DNA form, the CDR3 reads TGTGCCAGTAGTATAGCTCCGAACACCGGGGAGCTGTTTTTT. This translates into CASSIAPNTGELFF. The full variable domain, rest sourced from reference TRBV19 and TRBJ2-2, is DGGITQSPKYLFRKEGQNVTLSCEQNLNHDAMYWYRQDPGQGLRLIYYSQIVNDFQKGDIAEGYSVSREKKESFPLTVTSAQKNPTAFYLCASSIAPNTGELFFGEGSRLTVL.

J is TRBJ2-3 and V is TRBV5-3, with a possible D match to TRBD2 (7 bases). TRBV5-3 qualifies as an ORF whose function is uncertain. V was pared by 8 bases and J by 2 bases, with 27 bases between. The length of the CDR3 is 18 residues. This CDR3 reads CASSLTESRGAATDTQYF. In DNA, the CDR3 is TGTGCCAGCAGTCTAACGGAAAGCCGGGGGGCGGCCACAGATACGCAGTATTTT.

The V call is TRBV12-3 or TRBV12-4, the J call TRBJ2-7, with D possibly being TRBD1 (6 bases). With 6 bases removed from V and 6 bases from J, the gap between germline ends came to 12 bases. The CDR3 contains 12 residues. For the CDR3, the DNA is TGTGCCAGCAGGGGTGAGGGGGTCGAGCAGTACTTC. It translates to CASRGEGVEQYF.

Many counts were recorded for this clonotype. CDR3 DNA sequence: TGTGCCAGCAGGGCAGCGGGGGGACTCTACAATGAGCAGTTCTTC. Residues: CASRAAGGLYNEQFF. V and J are TRBV5-4 and TRBJ2-1, with 9 positions matching TRBD2. With V trimmed by 5 bases and J by 3 bases, 6 bases remained unmatched. The CDR3 is 15 amino acids. Germline assignment: CDR1 SGHNT and CDR2 YYREEE (reference sequence). The complete variable domain, with remaining parts taken from reference TRBV5-4 and TRBJ2-1, reads ETGVTQSPTHLIKTRGQQVTLRCSSQSGHNTVSWYQQALGQGPQFIFQYYREEENGRGNFPPRFSGLQFPNYSSELNVNALELDDSALYLCASRAAGGLYNEQFFGPGTRLTVL.

This clonotype was seen a few times. The V gene is TRBV12-5, the J gene TRBJ2-6, with D perhaps TRBD1 or TRBD2 (5 bases each). With 3 bases removed from V and 1 base from J, the gap between germline ends came to 19 bases. The CDR3 runs to 19 residues. Germline V gene sequence: CDR1 LGHNT, CDR2 FRNRAP. CDR3 region: CASGFFLDGTPSGANVLTF. The CDR3, as DNA: TGTGCTAGTGGTTTTTTCCTTGACGGGACCCCATCTGGGGCCAACGTCCTGACTTTC.

In its sample, this clonotype was seen a few times. One end of the junction does not line up with germline, which may come from a read error. The CDR3 DNA reads as TGCGCCAGCAGCCAAGATGGGCTCCCTAGATTTCACGAGCTGTTCTTC. This encodes CASSQDGLPRFHELFF. V is TRBV4-1 and J is TRBJ2-1; D not resolved. Germline V gives CDR1 MGHRA, CDR2 YSYEKL. The CDR3 loop spans 16 amino acids.

This chain connects TRBV6-6 to TRBJ1-6; 7 nucleotides match TRBD1. Looked up from germline, CDR1 is MNHNY and CDR2 is SVGAGI (reference sequence). This CDR3 region has 15 residues. The ends lost 5 bases at V and 9 bases at J; junction bases unmatched: 10. DNA of the CDR3: TGTGCCAGCAGTCCATTTACAGGGGAGGTTTCACCCCTCCACTTT. Its translation: CASSPFTGEVSPLHF.

This clonotype has just a few counts. A junction boundary mismatches the germline segment, possibly from a read error. The chain employs TRBV7-7 and TRBJ2-6, with TRBD1 identical over 8 bases. The CDR3 totals 15 residues. Looked up from germline, CDR1 is SSHAT and CDR2 is FNYEAQ (reference sequence). The CDR3 nucleotides read TGTGCTAGCAGCTCACAGGGGGTCGGGGCCAACGTCCTGACTTTC. Protein product: CASSSQGVGANVLTF.

The chain has TRBV2 and TRBJ1-3; TRBD1 might be the D (6 bases). This CDR3 comprises 15 residues. V shed 6 bases and J shed 0 bases, with 12 bases lying between them. Germline V gene sequence: CDR1 SNHLY, CDR2 FYNNEI. The CDR3 nucleotides are TGTGCCAGCAGGATACAGGACAGCTCTGGAAACACCATATATTTT. This translates into CASRIQDSSGNTIYF.

This clonotype has more than one count but fewer than ten. J is TRBJ2-7 and V is TRBV5-6; D perhaps matches TRBD1 (6 bases). This CDR3 comprises 14 residues. Germline-derived CDR1 and CDR2 are SGHDT and YYEEEE. Deletions cut 4 bases from V and 3 bases from J, with 14 bases between. The CDR3 bases are TGTGCCAGCAGCCTAGACAGGTACGACTACGAGCAGTACTTC. Protein sequence: CASSLDRYDYEQYF.

The chain carries TRBV6-6 and TRBJ2-7, with a weak D call TRBD1 (6 bases). The CDR3 sequence is 14 residues long. Germline V gives CDR1 MNHNY, CDR2 SVGAGI (reference sequence). The V and J ends lost 5 bases and 0 bases respectively, with 11 bases between them. DNA for the CDR3: TGTGCCAGCAGTGTACACAGGGCCTCCTACGAGCAGTACTTC. Protein sequence: CASSVHRASYEQYF.

This clonotype was seen a few times. The chain is built from TRBV4-3 and TRBJ2-3, with D possibly TRBD2 on 6 matching bases. Germline CDR1 LGHNA, CDR2 YSLEER. This CDR3 contains 14 residues. The V end lost 0 bases, the J end lost 4 bases, and 8 bases lay between the germline ends. The CDR3 region is CASSQDTSPDTQYF. CDR3 in DNA: TGCGCCAGCAGCCAAGATACTAGCCCAGATACGCAGTATTTT.

The chain employs TRBV5-5 and TRBJ2-2; D is unclear. Germline CDR1 reads SGHKS; CDR2 reads YYEKEE (reference sequence). This CDR3 comprises 15 residues. Trimming left V 4 bases short and J 2 bases short, with 12 bases between. The CDR3 DNA reads as TGTGCCAGCAGCCCGGAACCAAGTAACACCGGGGAGCTGTTTTTT. This gives the protein CASSPEPSNTGELFF.

The chain links TRBV2 to TRBJ2-1, with D hard to call. This CDR3 has 18 amino acids. Trimming took 9 bases from V and 4 from J, leaving 28 bases between them. Germline CDR1 reads SNHLY; CDR2 reads FYNNEI. CDR3 nucleotides: TGTGCCAGAGGTTCCCACTCGCGTGTGACCTTAGAGTACAATGAGCAGTTCTTC. Protein: CARGSHSRVTLEYNEQFF.

The gene calls are TRBV29-1 and TRBJ2-7; D unresolved. V was cut by 2 bases and J by 3 bases, with 8 bases left in between. This CDR3 is built from 12 residues. Germline values: CDR1 SQVTM, CDR2 ANQGSEA. CDR3 sequence reads: CSVESGFYEQYF. In DNA, the CDR3 is TGCAGCGTTGAATCCGGCTTCTACGAGCAGTACTTC.

The CDR3 DNA sequence: TGTGCCAGCAGCTCTAGCGGGGGGTCCCATACGCAGTATTTT. This encodes CASSSSGGSHTQYF. The V gene is TRBV12-3 or TRBV12-4, the J gene TRBJ2-3; 11 nucleotides align to TRBD2. The CDR3 runs to 14 residues. Trimming took 6 bases from V and 7 from J; bases not matched to a gene: 6.

This clonotype has a handful of counts. This CDR3 is CASSRLGSYEQYF. The CDR3 DNA reads TGTGCCAGCAGTCGGCTGGGATCCTACGAGCAGTACTTC. The chain has TRBV7-9 and TRBJ2-7; D is ambiguous. The germline gives CDR1 SEHNR, CDR2 FQNEAQ (reference sequence). The V and J ends lost 6 bases and 1 base respectively, with 10 bases between them. This CDR3 region has 13 residues.

The V and J genes are TRBV6-1 and TRBJ2-5; 12 bases are shared with TRBD1. Trimming took 3 bases from V and 14 from J; bases not matched to a gene: 7. There are 13 residues in the CDR3. Germline CDR1 is MNHNS and CDR2 is SASEGT. Here the CDR3 reads CASSEGQGATHYF. The CDR3 DNA reads TGTGCCAGCAGTGAGGGACAGGGGGCTACTCACTACTTC.

This rearrangement joins TRBV7-9 to TRBJ2-2; tentative D call: TRBD2 (5 bases). Germline lookup yields CDR1 SEHNR and CDR2 FQNEAQ (reference sequence). The CDR3 consists of 16 residues. V dropped 1 base and J dropped 7 bases, with 16 bases sitting between them. The CDR3 DNA follows: TGTGCCAGCAGCTTAGTCCCCCGGGATTCGAACGGGGAGCTGTTTTTT. Translating it yields CASSLVPRDSNGELFF.

This clonotype was counted a few times. The V call is TRBV27, the J call TRBJ1-5; possibly TRBD1 for D (5 bases). Germline V gives CDR1 MNHEY, CDR2 SMNVEV (reference sequence). The CDR3 is 14 amino acids. V was pared by 6 bases and J by 5 bases, with 14 bases between. The CDR3 sequence: CASRAGTAYQPQHF. CDR3 nucleotides: TGTGCCAGCAGGGCGGGGACCGCGTATCAGCCCCAGCATTTT.